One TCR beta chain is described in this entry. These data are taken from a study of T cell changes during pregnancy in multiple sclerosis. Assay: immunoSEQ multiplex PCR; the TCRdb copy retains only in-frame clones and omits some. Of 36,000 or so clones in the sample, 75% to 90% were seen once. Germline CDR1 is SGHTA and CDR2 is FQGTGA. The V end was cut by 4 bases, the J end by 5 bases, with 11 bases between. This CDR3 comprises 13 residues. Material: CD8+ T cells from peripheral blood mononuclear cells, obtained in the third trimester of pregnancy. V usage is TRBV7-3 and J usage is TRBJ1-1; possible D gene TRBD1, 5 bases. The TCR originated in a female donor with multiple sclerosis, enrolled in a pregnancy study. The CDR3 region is CASSSDSFTEAFF. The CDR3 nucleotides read TGTGCCAGCAGCTCTGACAGTTTTACTGAAGCTTTCTTT.